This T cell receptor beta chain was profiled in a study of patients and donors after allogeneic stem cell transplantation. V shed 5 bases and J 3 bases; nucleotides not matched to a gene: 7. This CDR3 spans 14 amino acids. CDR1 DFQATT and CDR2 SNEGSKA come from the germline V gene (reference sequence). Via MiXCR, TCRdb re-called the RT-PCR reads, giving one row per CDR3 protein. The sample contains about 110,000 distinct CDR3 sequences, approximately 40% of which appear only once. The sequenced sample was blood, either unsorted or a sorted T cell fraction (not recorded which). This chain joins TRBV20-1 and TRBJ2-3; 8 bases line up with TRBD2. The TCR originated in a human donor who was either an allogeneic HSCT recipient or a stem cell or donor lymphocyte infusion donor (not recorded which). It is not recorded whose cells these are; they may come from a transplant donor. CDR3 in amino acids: CSAARSGRTDTQYF. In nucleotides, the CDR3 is TGCAGTGCTGCTCGAAGCGGGAGAACAGATACGCAGTATTTT.